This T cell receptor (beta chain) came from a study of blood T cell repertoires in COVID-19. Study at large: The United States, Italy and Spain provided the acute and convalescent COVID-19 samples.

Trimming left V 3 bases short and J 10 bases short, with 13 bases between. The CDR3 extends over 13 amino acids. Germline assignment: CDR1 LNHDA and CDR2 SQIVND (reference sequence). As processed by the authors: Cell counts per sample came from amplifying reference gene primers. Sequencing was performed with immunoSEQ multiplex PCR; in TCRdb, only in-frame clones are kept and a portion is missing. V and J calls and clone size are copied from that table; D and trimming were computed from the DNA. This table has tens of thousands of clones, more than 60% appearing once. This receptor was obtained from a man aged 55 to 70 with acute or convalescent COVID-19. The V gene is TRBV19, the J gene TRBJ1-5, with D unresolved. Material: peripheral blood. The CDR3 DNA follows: TGTGCCAGTAGTATCCCTCCCTCAAGCCCCCAGCATTTT. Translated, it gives CASSIPPSSPQHF.